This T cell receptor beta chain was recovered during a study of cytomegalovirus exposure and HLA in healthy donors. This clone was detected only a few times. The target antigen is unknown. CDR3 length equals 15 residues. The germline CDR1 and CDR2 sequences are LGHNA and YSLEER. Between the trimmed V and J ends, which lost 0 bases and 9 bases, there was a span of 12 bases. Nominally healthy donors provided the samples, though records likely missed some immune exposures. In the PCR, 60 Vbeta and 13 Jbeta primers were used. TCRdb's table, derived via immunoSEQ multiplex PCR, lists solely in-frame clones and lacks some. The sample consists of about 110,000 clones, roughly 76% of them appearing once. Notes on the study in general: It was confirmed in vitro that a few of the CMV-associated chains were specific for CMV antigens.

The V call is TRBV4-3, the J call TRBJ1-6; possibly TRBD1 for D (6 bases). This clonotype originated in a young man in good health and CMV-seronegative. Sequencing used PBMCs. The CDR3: CASSQEVRGGSPLHF. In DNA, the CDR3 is TGCGCCAGCAGCCAAGAAGTTAGGGGGGGTTCACCCCTCCACTTT.